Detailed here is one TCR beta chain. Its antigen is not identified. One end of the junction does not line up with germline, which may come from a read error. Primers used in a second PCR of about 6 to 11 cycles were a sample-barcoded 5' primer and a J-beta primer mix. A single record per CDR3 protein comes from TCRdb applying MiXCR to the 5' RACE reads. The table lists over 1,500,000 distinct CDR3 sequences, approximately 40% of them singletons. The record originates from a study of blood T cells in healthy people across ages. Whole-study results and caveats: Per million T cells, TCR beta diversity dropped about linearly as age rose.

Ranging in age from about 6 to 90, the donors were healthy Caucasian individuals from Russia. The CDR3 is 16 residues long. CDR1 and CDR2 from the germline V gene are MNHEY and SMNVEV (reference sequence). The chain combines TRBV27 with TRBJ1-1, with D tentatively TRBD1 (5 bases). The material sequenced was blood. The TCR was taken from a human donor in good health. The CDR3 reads CASKFHKRVRGTEVFF. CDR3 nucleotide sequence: TGTGCCAGCAAATTCCACAAGCGGGTGAGGGGCACTGAAGTTTTCTTT.